This TCR beta chain was recorded in a study of T cell responses to AZD1222 COVID-19 vaccine. The assay was immunoSEQ multiplex PCR, and TCRdb's table has in-frame clones only and misses some. The table includes 100,000 to 150,000 clones, 89% detected once. Note on this clone: The antigen remains undetermined.

V dropped 6 bases and J dropped 5; count of bases not matched to a gene: 7. This CDR3 contains 14 residues. CDR1 is SNHLY and CDR2 is FYNNEI in the germline V gene. Whole-study findings and limits: Sampling captured repertoires only after the peak T cell response. There were mostly white British donors and more females than males, and clonal diversity was possibly underestimated.

The specimen was peripheral blood, collected on day 0 of AZD1222 vaccination. The source is an adult in good health. The V and J genes are TRBV2 and TRBJ1-2; 9 bases agree with TRBD1. CDR3 DNA: TGTGCCAGCAGCAAACCGGGACAGGGATATGGCTACACCTTC. This gives the protein CASSKPGQGYGYTF.